Listed below are T cell receptor beta chains from one sample, sequenced in a study of blood T cell repertoires in COVID-19. Clones were sequenced by immunoSEQ multiplex PCR, and TCRdb holds only the in-frame ones, with some missing. The data contain 100,000 to 150,000 clones, approximately 74% of them seen just once; the ten biggest clones take up 1.5% to 2%. The sequencing sample was made of peripheral blood. The receptor source for this set is a woman between 70 and 85 years old with acute or convalescent COVID-19. CDR3s include the opening cysteine and the closing phenylalanine or tryptophan. A D gene is named only where the DNA matches it firmly. The size field is filled for only some rows; it gives once, few, many or a size class.

v_call	j_call	clone_size	d_call	cdr3_nt	cdr3_aa
TRBV19	TRBJ2-2	many	TRBD1	TGTGCCAGTAGTATTGGACAGGGCACCGGGGAGCTGTTTTTT	CASSIGQGTGELFF
TRBV5-4	TRBJ2-7	-	-	TGTGCCAGCAGCTTAGGAGGGGGCTATTACGAGCAGTACTTC	CASSLGGGYYEQYF
TRBV10-3	TRBJ2-3	-	TRBD1	TGTGCCACCGGGGACAGTAGCACAGATACGCAGTATTTT	CATGDSSTDTQYF
TRBV7-2	TRBJ1-5	-	-	TGTGCCAGCAGCCCCTTCGCGGGGGGCAATCAGCCCCAGCATTTT	CASSPFAGGNQPQHF
TRBV3-1/TRBV3-2	TRBJ2-1	-	TRBD2	TGTGCCAGCAGTCGACTAGCGGGGGGAGATTATGAGCAGTTCTTC	CASSRLAGGDYEQFF
TRBV5-6	TRBJ2-5	-	-	TGTGCCAGCTTACAGGGTGGGCGCGAGACCCAGTACTTC	CASLQGGRETQYF
TRBV28	TRBJ2-7	-	TRBD2	TGTGCCAGCAGTTTAGAGCGGGAGGAGACCTACGAGCAGTACTTC	CASSLEREETYEQYF
TRBV4-1	TRBJ1-2	-	-	TGCGCCAGCAGTCCTACCTCGACAGGCGCGGTGAACTATGGCTACACCTTC	CASSPTSTGAVNYGYTF
TRBV19	TRBJ1-2	-	-	TGTGCCAGTAGACTGGGACATAACTCCTATGGCTACACCTTC	CASRLGHNSYGYTF
TRBV24-1	TRBJ2-3	few	-	TGTGCCACCGGTCTCTATAGCACAGATACGCAGTATTTT	CATGLYSTDTQYF
TRBV5-4	TRBJ2-2	-	TRBD1	TGTGCCAGCAGCCTAGAAAGGGGGCTGTTGAACACCGGGGAGCTGTTTTTT	CASSLERGLLNTGELFF
TRBV30	TRBJ2-1	-	-	TGTGCCGGGGGGGGGACAAACAATGAGCAGTTCTTC	CAGGGTNNEQFF
TRBV24-1	TRBJ2-2	-	-	TGTGCCACCAGTGAACCTGTCGGGGGCGGGGAGCTGTTTTTT	CATSEPVGGGELFF
TRBV5-1	TRBJ1-1	-	-	TGCGCCAGCAGCTTGGGAGGTGGCTTTCGGAGGGACACTGAAGCTTTCTTT	CASSLGGGFRRDTEAFF
TRBV5-4	TRBJ2-1	-	TRBD2	TGTGCCAGCAGCTACCGGACTAGCGGGAGTATTGAGCAGTTCTTC	CASSYRTSGSIEQFF
TRBV19	TRBJ1-1	once	-	TGTGCCAGTAGTGAAACAGGGTTTAACACTGAAGCTTTCTTT	CASSETGFNTEAFF
TRBV7-6	TRBJ2-1	-	TRBD1	TGTGCCAGCAGCTTGCGTCGGGACAGTTACAATGAGCAGTTCTTC	CASSLRRDSYNEQFF
TRBV2	TRBJ2-7	-	-	TGTGCCAGCAGTGAAGTGGGACTGCTCTACGAGCAGTACTTC	CASSEVGLLYEQYF
TRBV6-1	TRBJ2-1	once	TRBD1	TGTGCCAGCAGTGAGCCGGGACAGGGGGCTGAGCAGTTCTTC	CASSEPGQGAEQFF
TRBV5-8	TRBJ2-1	-	-	TGTGCCAGCAGCTTGGTAGCGGACAATGAGCAGTTCTTC	CASSLVADNEQFF
TRBV4-1	TRBJ1-4	-	-	TGCGCCAGCAGCCAAGAGGGCCGTGCTTATGAAAAACTGTTTTTT	CASSQEGRAYEKLFF
TRBV29-1	TRBJ1-3	many	-	TGCAGCGTTCTCTACTCTGGAAACACCATATATTTT	CSVLYSGNTIYF
TRBV7-9	TRBJ2-7	-	-	TGTGCCAGCGGCGACAGCTACGAGCAGTACTTC	CASGDSYEQYF
TRBV5-1	TRBJ1-6	-	TRBD1	TGCGCCAGCAGCCAGGGGGTAGGAAATTCACCCCTCCACTTT	CASSQGVGNSPLHF
TRBV5-1	TRBJ2-2	-	TRBD2	TGCGCCAGCAGCTCGGGACTAGCGGGGACGGCGACCGGGGAGCTGTTTTTT	CASSSGLAGTATGELFF
TRBV5-1	TRBJ1-5	-	TRBD1	TGCGCCAGCAGCTTGGGGACAGGTATCAGACAGCCCCAGCATTTT	CASSLGTGIRQPQHF
TRBV9	TRBJ1-6	-	TRBD1	TGTGCCAGCAGCCGGGACAGTTGGTCCCTCCACTTT	CASSRDSWSLHF
TRBV7-2	TRBJ1-2	-	TRBD1	TGTGCCAGCAGCTCGCCGGGACAGGGAAGTTATGGCTACACCTTC	CASSSPGQGSYGYTF
TRBV29-1	TRBJ2-1	-	-	TGCAGCGTGGGGCGCCTCGAAGATGAGCAGTTCTTC	CSVGRLEDEQFF
TRBV12-3/TRBV12-4	TRBJ1-2	-	TRBD1	TGTGCCAGCAGTCCAGGGGGATTGGGTGGCTACACCTTC	CASSPGGLGGYTF
TRBV18	TRBJ2-7	-	TRBD2	TGTGCCAGCTCACCACTTCCGGGACTAGCGGGAGGCGGCTCCTACGAGCAGTACTTC	CASSPLPGLAGGGSYEQYF
TRBV15	TRBJ2-5	-	-	TGTGCCACCCTAGGGGTGGGTGAGACCCAGTACTTC	CATLGVGETQYF
TRBV5-5	TRBJ1-5	-	-	TGTGCCAGCAGCTTCACAGGGATGGGTCAGCCCCAGCATTTT	CASSFTGMGQPQHF
TRBV18	TRBJ1-2	-	-	TGTGCCAGCTCAACGGACTACTATGGCTACACCTTC	CASSTDYYGYTF
TRBV2	TRBJ2-2	-	TRBD2	TGTGCCAGCAGTGAACTAGCGGGGAACACCGGGGAGCTGTTTTTT	CASSELAGNTGELFF
TRBV4-3	TRBJ2-1	-	TRBD2	TGCGCCAGCAGCCAAGAAGGGTCGGGGGGATACAATGAGCAGTTCTTC	CASSQEGSGGYNEQFF
TRBV5-4	TRBJ2-1	-	TRBD2	TGTGCCAGCAGCCGCGTGACTAGCGGGACCAAGTACAATGAGCAGTTCTTC	CASSRVTSGTKYNEQFF
TRBV6-2/TRBV6-3	TRBJ2-5	-	TRBD2	TGTGCCAGCAGTAGCGGGGGGGCCGCGGAGACCCAGTACTTC	CASSSGGAAETQYF
TRBV7-9	TRBJ2-6	-	-	TGTGCCAGCAGCCCCCGGGGGGCCTCTGGGGCCAACGTCCTGACTTTC	CASSPRGASGANVLTF
TRBV19	TRBJ1-5	-	-	TGTGCCAGTAGTATAGGTGGCCCGATCAATCAGCCCCAGCATTTT	CASSIGGPINQPQHF
TRBV20-1	TRBJ1-4	-	-	TGCAGTGCTAGTCCCCCAGGGCAGGGGCGATCAAGTGAAAAACTGTTTTTT	CSASPPGQGRSSEKLFF
TRBV6-6	TRBJ1-5	few	-	TGTGCCAGCTCCTTCGGAGCGGGACCGCACCAGCCCCAGCATTTT	CASSFGAGPHQPQHF
TRBV11-2	TRBJ2-3	-	-	TGTGCCAGCAGCTTTTTCCAGGGGCAAGATACGCAGTATTTT	CASSFFQGQDTQYF
TRBV10-3	TRBJ2-1	-	TRBD1	TGTGCCATCAGTGAGGCCTCCGGGACAGGGGGGATCAATGAGCAGTTCTTC	CAISEASGTGGINEQFF
TRBV5-6	TRBJ2-5	many	TRBD1	TGTGCCAGCAGCCCGACAGGGGTAGAGACCCAGTACTTC	CASSPTGVETQYF